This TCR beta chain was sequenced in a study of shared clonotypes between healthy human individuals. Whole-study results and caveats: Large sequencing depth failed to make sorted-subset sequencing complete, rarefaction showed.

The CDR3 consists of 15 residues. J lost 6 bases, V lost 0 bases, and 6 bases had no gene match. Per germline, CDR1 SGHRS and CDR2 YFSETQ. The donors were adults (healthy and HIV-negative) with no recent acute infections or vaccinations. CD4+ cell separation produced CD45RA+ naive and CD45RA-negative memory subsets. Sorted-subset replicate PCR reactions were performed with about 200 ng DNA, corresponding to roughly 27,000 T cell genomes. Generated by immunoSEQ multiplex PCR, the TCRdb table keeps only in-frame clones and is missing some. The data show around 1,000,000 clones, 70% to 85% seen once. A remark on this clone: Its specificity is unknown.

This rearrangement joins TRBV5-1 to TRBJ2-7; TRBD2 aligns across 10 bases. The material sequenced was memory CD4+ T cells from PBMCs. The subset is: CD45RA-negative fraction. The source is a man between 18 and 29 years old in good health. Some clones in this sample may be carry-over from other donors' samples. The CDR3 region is CASSLAASGSGEQYF. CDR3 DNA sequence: TGCGCCAGCAGCTTGGCTGCTAGCGGGAGCGGCGAGCAGTACTTC.